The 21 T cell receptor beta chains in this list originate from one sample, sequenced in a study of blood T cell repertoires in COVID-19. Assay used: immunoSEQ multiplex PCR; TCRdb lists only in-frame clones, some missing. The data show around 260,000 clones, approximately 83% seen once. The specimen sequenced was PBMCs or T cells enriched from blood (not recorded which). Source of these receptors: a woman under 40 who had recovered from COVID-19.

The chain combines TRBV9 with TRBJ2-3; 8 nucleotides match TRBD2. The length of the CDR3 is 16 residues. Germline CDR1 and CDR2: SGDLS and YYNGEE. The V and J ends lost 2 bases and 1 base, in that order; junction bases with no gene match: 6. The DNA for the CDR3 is TGTGCCAGCAGCGTGGCTGCGGGGGGCCGCACAGATACGCAGTATTTT. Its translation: CASSVAAGGRTDTQYF.

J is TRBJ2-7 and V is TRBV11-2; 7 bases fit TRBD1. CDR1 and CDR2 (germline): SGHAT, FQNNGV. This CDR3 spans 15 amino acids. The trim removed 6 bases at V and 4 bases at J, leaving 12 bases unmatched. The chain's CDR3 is CASSYQAGTDYEQYF. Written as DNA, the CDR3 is TGTGCCAGCAGTTACCAAGCCGGGACAGATTACGAGCAGTACTTC.

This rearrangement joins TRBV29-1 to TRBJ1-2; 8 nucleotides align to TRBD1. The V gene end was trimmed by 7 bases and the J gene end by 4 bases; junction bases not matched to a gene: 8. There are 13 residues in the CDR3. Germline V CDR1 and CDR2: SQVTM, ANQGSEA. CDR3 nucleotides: TGCAGCGCTCCCAGGGGGCGTAGCTATGGCTACACCTTC. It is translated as CSAPRGRSYGYTF. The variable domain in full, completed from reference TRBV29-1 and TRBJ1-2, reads SAVISQKPSRDICQRGTSLTIQCQVDSQVTMMFWYRQQPGQSLTLIATANQGSEATYESGFVIDKFPISRPNLTFSTLTVSNMSPEDSSIYLCSAPRGRSYGYTFGSGTRLTVV.

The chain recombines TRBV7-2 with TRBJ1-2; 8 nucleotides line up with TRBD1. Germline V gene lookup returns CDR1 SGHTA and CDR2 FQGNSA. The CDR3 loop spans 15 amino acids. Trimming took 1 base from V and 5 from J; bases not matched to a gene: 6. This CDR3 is CASSLGSGQGYGYTF. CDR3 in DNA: TGTGCCAGCAGCTTAGGGTCTGGACAGGGTTATGGCTACACCTTC. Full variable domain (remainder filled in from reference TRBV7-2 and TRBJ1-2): GAGVSQSPSNKVTEKGKDVELRCDPISGHTALYWYRQSLGQGLEFLIYFQGNSAPDKSGLPSDRFSAERTGGSVSTLTIQRTQQEDSAVYLCASSLGSGQGYGYTFGSGTRLTVV.

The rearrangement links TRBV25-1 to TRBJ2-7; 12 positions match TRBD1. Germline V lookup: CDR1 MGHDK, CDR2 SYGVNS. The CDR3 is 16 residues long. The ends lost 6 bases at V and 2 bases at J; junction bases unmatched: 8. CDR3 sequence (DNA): TGTGCCAGCAGCTTCCGGGACAGGGGGCGAGCCTACGAGCAGTACTTC. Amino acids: CASSFRDRGRAYEQYF.

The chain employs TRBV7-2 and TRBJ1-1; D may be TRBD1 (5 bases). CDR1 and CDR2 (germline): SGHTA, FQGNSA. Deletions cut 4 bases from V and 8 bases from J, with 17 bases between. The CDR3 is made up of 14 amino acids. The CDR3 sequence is CASSSALDRREAFF. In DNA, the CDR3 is TGTGCCAGCAGCTCCGCCCTCGACAGACGCGAAGCTTTCTTT.

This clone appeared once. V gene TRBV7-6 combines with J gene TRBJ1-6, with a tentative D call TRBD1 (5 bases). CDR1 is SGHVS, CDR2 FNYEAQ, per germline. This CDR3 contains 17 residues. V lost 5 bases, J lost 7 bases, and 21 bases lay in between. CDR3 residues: CASSLSRQPNANSPLHF. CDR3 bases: TGTGCCAGCAGCCTGTCGAGACAGCCGAACGCAAATTCACCCCTCCACTTT. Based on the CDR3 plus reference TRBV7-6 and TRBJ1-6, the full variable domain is GAGVSQSPRYKVTKRGQDVALRCDPISGHVSLYWYRQALGQGPEFLTYFNYEAQQDKSGLPNDRFSAERPEGSISTLTIQRTEQRDSAMYRCASSLSRQPNANSPLHFGNGTRLTVT.

The CDR3 DNA sequence: TGTGCCAGCAGCCTGACAGGGTACACTGAAGCTTTCTTT. It yields the protein CASSLTGYTEAFF. The chain joins TRBV11-3 to TRBJ1-1; TRBD1 matches at 7 bases. Losses at the gene ends were 5 bases for V and 3 bases for J; bases not matched to a gene: 3. This CDR3 region has 13 residues. CDR1 SGHNT and CDR2 YENEEA come from the germline V gene.

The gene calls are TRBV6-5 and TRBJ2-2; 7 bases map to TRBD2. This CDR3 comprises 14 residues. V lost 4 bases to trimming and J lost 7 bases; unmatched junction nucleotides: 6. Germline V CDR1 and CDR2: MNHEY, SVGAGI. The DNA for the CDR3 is TGTGCCAGCAGTTTTGCTGGGGGGGTCGGGGAGCTGTTTTTT. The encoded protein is CASSFAGGVGELFF.

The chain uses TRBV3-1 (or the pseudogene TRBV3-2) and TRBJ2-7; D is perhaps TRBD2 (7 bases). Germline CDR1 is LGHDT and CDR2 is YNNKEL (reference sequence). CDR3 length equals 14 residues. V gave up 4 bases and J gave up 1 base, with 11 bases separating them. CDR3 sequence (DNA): TGTGCCAGCAGCCGGGGGGGCGGATCCTACGAGCAGTACTTC. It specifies CASSRGGGSYEQYF.

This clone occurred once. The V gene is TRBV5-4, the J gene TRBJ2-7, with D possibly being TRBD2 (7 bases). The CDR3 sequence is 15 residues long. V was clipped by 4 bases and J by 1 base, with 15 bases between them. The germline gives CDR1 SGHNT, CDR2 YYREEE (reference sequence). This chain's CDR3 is CASSPGGRVSYEQYF. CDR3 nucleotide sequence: TGTGCCAGCAGCCCGGGGGGCAGGGTATCCTACGAGCAGTACTTC.

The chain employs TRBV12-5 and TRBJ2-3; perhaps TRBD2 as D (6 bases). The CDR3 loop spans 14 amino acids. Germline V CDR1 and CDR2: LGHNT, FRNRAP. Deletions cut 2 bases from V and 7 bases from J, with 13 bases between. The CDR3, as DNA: TGTGCTAGTGGTTTGTATGGCGGGACCAATACGCAGTATTTT. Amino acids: CASGLYGGTNTQYF.

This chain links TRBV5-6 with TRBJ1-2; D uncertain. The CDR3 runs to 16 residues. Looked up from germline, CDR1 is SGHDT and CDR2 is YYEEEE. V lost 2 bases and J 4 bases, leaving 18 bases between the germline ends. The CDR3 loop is CASSLFGNQLSYGYTF. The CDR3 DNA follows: TGTGCCAGCAGCTTATTCGGGAATCAGTTAAGCTATGGCTACACCTTC.

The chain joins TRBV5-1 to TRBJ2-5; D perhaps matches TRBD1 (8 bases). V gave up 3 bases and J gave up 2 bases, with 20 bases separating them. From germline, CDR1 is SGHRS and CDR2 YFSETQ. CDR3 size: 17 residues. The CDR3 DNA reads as TGCGCCAGCAGCTCAAATCAGGGGGCGCGGGGGCAAGAGACCCAGTACTTC. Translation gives CASSSNQGARGQETQYF.

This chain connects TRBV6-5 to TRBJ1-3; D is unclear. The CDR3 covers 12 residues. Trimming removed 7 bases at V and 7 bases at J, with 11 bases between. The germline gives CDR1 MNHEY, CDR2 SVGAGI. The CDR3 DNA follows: TGTGCCAGCACAGACACGGATAACACCATATATTTT. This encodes CASTDTDNTIYF.

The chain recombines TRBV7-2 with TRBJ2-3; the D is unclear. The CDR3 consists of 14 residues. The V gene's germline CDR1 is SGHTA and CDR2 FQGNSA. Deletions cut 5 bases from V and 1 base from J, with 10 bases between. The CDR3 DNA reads TGTGCCAGCAGCCTTAGCCTCCGCACAGATACGCAGTATTTT. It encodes CASSLSLRTDTQYF.

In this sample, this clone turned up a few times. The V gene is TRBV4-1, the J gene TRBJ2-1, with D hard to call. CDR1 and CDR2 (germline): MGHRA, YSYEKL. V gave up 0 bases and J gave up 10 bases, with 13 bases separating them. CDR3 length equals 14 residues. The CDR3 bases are TGCGCCAGCAGCCAAGATAACCTCCCAGGCGAGCAGTTCTTC. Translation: CASSQDNLPGEQFF.

CDR3 bases: TGCGCCAGCAGTGACCTAGGGGACAGAAAAGAGACCCAGTACTTC. It yields the protein CASSDLGDRKETQYF. The chain carries TRBV10-2 and TRBJ2-5; 7 nucleotides agree with TRBD1. Germline V lookup: CDR1 WSHSY, CDR2 SAAADI. This CDR3 is built from 15 residues. J was trimmed by 3 bases and V by 3 bases; bases with no gene match: 7.

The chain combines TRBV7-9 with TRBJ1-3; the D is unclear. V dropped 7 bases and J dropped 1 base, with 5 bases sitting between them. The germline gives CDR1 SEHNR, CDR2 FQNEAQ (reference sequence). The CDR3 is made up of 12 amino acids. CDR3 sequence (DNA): TGTGCCAGCACCCCGTCTGGAAACACCATATATTTT. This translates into CASTPSGNTIYF.

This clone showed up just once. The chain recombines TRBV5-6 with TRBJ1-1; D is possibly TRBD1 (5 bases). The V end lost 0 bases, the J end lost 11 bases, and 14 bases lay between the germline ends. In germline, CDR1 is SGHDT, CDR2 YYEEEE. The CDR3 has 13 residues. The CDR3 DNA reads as TGTGCCAGCAGCTTGGGGGGACCCGGGAGGGCTTTCTTT. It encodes CASSLGGPGRAFF. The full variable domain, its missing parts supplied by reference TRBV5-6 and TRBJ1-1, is DAGVTQSPTHLIKTRGQQVTLRCSPKSGHDTVSWYQQALGQGPQFIFQYYEEEERQRGNFPDRFSGHQFPNYSSELNVNALLLGDSALYLCASSLGGPGRAFFGQGTRLTVV.

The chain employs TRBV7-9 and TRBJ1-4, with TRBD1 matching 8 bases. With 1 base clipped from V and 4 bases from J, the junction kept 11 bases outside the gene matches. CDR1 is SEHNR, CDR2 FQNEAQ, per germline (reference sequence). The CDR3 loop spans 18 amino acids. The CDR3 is CASSLEGGQELHNEKLFF. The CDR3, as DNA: TGTGCCAGCAGCTTAGAGGGGGGACAGGAGCTCCATAATGAAAAACTGTTTTTT.